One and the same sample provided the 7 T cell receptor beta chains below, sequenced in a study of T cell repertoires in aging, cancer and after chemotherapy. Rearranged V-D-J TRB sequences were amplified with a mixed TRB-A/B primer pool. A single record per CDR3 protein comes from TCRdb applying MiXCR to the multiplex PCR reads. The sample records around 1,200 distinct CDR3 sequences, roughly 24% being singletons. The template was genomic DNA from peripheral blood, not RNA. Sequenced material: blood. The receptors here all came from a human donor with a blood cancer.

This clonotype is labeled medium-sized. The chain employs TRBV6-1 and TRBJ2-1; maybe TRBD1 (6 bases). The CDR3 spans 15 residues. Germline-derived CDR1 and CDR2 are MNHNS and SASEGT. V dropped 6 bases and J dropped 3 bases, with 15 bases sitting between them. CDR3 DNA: TGTGCCAGCAGGGTGGAACAGGGAATCTACAATGAGCAGTTCTTC. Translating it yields CASRVEQGIYNEQFF.

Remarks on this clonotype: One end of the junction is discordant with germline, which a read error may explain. The CDR3 DNA reads as TGTGCCAGCAGCCGAAATTCCGGGACGTACCGAAACAATAAGCAGTTCTTC. This sequence encodes CASSRNSGTYRNNKQFF. The chain has TRBV14 and TRBJ2-1, with D tentatively TRBD1 or TRBD2 (5 bases each). CDR1 and CDR2 (germline): SGHDN, FVKESK. This CDR3 comprises 17 residues. Variable domain in full (rest from reference TRBV14 and TRBJ2-1): EAGVTQFPSHSVIEKGQTVTLRCDPISGHDNLYWYRRVMGKEIKFLLHFVKESKQDESGMPNNRFLAERTGGTYSTLKVQPAELEDSGVYFCASSRNSGTYRNNKQFFGPGTRLTVL.

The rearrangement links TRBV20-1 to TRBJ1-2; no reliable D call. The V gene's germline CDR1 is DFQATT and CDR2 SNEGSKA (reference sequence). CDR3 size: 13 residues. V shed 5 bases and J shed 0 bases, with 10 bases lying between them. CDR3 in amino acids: CSALTIANYGYTF. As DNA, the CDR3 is TGCAGTGCTTTGACGATAGCTAACTATGGCTACACCTTC.

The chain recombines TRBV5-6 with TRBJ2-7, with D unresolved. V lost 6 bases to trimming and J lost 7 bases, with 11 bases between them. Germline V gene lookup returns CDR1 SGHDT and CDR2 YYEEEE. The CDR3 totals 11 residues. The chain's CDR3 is CASTIDGEQYF. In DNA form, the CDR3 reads TGTGCCAGCACCATAGACGGGGAGCAGTACTTC.

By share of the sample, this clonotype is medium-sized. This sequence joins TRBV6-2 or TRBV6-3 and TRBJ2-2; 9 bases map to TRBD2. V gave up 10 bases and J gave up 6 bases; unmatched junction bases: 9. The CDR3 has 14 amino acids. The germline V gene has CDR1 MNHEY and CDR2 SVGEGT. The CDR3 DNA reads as TGTGCCACACAAGGAAGGACTAGCGCCGGGGAGCTGTTTTTT. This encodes CATQGRTSAGELFF.

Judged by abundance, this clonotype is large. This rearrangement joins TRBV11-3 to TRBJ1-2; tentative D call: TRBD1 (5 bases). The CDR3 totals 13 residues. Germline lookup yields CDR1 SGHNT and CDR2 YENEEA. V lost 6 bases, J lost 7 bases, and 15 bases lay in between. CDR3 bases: TGTGCCAGCAGTCCAGGCGGGGGAGGTGGCTACACCTTC. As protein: CASSPGGGGGYTF.

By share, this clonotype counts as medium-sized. The CDR3 nucleotides read TGTGCCAGCAGACCCAGGGGGATGGGGGAAAAACTGTTTTTT. Amino acids: CASRPRGMGEKLFF. V gene TRBV6-5 combines with J gene TRBJ1-4, with TRBD1 matching 7 bases. Germline values: CDR1 MNHEY, CDR2 SVGAGI. This CDR3 has 14 residues. Trimming removed 6 bases from V and 8 bases from J; junction bases left unmatched: 9.